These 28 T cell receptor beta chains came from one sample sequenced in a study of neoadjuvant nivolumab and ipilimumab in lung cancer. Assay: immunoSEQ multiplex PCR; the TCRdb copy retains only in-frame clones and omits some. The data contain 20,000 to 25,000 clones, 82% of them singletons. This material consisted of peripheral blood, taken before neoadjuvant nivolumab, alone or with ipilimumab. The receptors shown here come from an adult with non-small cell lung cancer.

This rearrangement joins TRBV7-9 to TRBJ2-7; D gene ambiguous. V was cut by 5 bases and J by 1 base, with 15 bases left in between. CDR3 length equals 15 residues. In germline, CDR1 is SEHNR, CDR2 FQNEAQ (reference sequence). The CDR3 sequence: CASSGRQVGSYEQYF. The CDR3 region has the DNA TGTGCCAGCAGCGGACGGCAGGTTGGATCCTACGAGCAGTACTTC. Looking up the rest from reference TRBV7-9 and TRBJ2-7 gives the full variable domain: DTGVSQNPRHKITKRGQNVTFRCDPISEHNRLYWYRQTLGQGPEFLTYFQNEAQLEKSRLLSDRFSAERPKGSFSTLEIQRTEQGDSAMYLCASSGRQVGSYEQYFGPGTRLTVT.

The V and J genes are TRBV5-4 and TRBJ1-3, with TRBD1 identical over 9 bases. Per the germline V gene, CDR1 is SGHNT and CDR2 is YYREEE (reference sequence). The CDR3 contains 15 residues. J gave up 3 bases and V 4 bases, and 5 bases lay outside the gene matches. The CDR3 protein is CASSPGTGNGNTIYF. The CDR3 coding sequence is TGTGCCAGCAGCCCCGGGACAGGGAATGGAAACACCATATATTTT.

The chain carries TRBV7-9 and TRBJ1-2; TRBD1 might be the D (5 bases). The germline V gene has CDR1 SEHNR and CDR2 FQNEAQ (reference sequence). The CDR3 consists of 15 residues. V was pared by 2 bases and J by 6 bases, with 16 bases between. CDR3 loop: CASSLRRWGRDGYTF. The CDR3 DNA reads TGTGCCAGCAGCTTAAGGCGTTGGGGGAGGGATGGCTACACCTTC.

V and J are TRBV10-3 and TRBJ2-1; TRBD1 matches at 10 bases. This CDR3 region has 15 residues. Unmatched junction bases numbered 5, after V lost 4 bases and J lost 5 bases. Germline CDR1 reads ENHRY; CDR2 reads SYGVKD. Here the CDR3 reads CAISADRGGHNEQFF. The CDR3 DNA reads TGTGCCATCAGTGCGGACAGGGGGGGACACAATGAGCAGTTCTTC.

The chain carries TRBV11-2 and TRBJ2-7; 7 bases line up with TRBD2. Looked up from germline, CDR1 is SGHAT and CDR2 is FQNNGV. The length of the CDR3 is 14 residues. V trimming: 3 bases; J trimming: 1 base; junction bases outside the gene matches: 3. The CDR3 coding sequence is TGTGCCAGCAGCTTTGACGGGAGGTCCTACGAGCAGTACTTC. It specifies CASSFDGRSYEQYF.

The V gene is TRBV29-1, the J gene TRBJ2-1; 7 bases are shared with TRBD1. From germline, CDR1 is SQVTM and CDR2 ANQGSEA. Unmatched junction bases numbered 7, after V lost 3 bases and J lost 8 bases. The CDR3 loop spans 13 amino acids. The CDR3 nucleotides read TGCAGCGTTGAGGTCAGGGGGACCGATGAGCAGTTCTTC. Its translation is CSVEVRGTDEQFF.

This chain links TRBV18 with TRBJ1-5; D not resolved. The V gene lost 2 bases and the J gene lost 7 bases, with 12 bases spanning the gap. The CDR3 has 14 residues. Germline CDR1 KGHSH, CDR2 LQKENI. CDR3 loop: CASSPNGVEQPQHF. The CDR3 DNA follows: TGTGCCAGCTCACCAAACGGGGTGGAGCAGCCCCAGCATTTT.

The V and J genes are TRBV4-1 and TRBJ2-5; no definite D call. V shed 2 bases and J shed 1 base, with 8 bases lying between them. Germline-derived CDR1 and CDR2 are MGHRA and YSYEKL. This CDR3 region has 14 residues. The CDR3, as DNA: TGCGCCAGCAGCCAATTTTACAGCCAAGAGACCCAGTACTTC. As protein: CASSQFYSQETQYF.

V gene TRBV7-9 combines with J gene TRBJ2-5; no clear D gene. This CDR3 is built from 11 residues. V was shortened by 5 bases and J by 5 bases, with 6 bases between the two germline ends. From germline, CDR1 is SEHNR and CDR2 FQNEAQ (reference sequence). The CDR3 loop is CASSLIETQYF. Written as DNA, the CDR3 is TGTGCCAGCAGCCTCATTGAGACCCAGTACTTC.

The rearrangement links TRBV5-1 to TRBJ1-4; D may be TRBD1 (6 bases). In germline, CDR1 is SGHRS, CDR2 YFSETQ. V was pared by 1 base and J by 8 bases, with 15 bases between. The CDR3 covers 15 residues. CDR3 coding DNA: TGCGCCAGCAGCTTGATGGGGGGCATGGAAGAAAAACTGTTTTTT. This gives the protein CASSLMGGMEEKLFF.

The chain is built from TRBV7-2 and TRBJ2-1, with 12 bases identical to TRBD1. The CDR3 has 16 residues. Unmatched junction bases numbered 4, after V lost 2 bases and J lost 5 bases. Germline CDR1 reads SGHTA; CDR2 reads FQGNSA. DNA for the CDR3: TGTGCCAGCAGCTTATCCGGGACAGGGGGCCACAATGAGCAGTTCTTC. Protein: CASSLSGTGGHNEQFF.

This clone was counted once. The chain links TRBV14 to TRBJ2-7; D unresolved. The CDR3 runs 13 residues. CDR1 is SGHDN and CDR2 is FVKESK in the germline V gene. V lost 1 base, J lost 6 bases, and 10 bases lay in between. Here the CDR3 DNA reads TGTGCCAGCAGCCAAGTAGGGTTTGGCGAGCAGTACTTC. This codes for CASSQVGFGEQYF.

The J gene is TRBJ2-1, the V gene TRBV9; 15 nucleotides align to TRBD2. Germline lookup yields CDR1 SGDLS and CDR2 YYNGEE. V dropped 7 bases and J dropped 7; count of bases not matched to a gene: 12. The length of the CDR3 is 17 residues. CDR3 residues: CASSTGLAGGASNEQFF. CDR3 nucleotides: TGTGCCAGCTCGACGGGACTAGCGGGAGGAGCGAGTAATGAGCAGTTCTTC.

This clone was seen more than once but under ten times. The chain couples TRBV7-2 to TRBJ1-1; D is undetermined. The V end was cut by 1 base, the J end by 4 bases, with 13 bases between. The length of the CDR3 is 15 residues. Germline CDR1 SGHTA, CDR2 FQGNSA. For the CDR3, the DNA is TGTGCCAGCAGCTTAGTCTGGGGTTTGGGCACTGAAGCTTTCTTT. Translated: CASSLVWGLGTEAFF.

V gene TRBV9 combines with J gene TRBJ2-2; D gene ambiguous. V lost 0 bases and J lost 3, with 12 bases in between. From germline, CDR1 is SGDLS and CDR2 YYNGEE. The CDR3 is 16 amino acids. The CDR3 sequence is CASSVGGFSHTGELFF. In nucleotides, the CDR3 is TGTGCCAGCAGCGTAGGGGGTTTCAGCCACACCGGGGAGCTGTTTTTT.

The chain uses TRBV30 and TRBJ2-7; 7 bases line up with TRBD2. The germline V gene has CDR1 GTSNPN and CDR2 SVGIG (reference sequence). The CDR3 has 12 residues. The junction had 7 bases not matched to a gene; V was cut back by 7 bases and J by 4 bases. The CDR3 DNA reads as TGTGCCTACCTAGCGGTCAGTTACGAGCAGTACTTC. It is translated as CAYLAVSYEQYF.

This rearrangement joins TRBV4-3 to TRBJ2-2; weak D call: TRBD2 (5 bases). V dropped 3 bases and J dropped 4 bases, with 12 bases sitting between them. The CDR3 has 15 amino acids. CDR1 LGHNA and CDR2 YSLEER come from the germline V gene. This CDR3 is CASSHRGRTTGELFF. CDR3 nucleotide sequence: TGCGCCAGCAGCCACCGGGGTAGGACCACCGGGGAGCTGTTTTTT.

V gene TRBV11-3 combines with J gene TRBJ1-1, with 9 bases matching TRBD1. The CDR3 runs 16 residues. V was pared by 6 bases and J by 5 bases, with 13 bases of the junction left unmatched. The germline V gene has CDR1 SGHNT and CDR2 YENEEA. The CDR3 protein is CASSSLAGTGWTEAFF. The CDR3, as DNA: TGTGCCAGCAGTTCCCTTGCCGGGACAGGGTGGACTGAAGCTTTCTTT. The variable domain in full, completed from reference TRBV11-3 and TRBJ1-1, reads EAGVVQSPRYKIIEKKQPVAFWCNPISGHNTLYWYLQNLGQGPELLIRYENEEAVDDSQLPKDRFSAERLKGVDSTLKIQPAELGDSAVYLCASSSLAGTGWTEAFFGQGTRLTVV.

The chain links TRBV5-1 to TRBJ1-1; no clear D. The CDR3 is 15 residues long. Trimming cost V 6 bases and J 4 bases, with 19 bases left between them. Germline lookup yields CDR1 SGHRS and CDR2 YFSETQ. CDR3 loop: CASKRSEIPATEAFF. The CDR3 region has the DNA TGCGCCAGCAAAAGGTCCGAGATCCCGGCCACTGAAGCTTTCTTT.

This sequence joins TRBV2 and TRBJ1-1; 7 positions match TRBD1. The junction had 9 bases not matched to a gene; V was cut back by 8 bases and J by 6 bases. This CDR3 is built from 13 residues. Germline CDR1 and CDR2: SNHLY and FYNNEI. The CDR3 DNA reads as TGTGCCAGCCGTCCACAGGGGACGTCTGAAGCTTTCTTT. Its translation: CASRPQGTSEAFF. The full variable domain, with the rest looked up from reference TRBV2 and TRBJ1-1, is EPEVTQTPSHQVTQMGQEVILRCVPISNHLYFYWYRQILGQKVEFLVSFYNNEISEKSEIFDDQFSVERPDGSNFTLKIRSTKLEDSAMYFCASRPQGTSEAFFGQGTRLTVV.

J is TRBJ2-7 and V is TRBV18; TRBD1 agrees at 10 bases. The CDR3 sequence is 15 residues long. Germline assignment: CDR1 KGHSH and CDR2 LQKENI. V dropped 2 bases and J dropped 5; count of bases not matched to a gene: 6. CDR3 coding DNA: TGTGCCAGCTCACCAATCAGGGACAGGGGCAACGAGCAGTACTTC. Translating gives CASSPIRDRGNEQYF.

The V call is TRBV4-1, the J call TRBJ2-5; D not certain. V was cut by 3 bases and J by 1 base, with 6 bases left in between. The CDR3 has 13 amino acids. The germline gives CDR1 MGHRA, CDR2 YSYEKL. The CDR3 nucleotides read TGCGCCAGCAGCCAGGGATTCCAAGAGACCCAGTACTTC. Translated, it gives CASSQGFQETQYF.

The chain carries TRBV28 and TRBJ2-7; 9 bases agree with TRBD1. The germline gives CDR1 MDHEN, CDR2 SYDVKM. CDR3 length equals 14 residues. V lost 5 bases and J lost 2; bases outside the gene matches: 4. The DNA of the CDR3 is TGTGCCAGCAGTACGGGACAGGGTACCTACGAGCAGTACTTC. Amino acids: CASSTGQGTYEQYF.

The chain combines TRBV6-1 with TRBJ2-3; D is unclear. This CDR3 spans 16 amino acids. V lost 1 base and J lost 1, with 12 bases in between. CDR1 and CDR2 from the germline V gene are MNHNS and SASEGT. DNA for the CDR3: TGTGCCAGCAGTGAAGAGGTGGGATCAGGCACAGATACGCAGTATTTT. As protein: CASSEEVGSGTDTQYF.

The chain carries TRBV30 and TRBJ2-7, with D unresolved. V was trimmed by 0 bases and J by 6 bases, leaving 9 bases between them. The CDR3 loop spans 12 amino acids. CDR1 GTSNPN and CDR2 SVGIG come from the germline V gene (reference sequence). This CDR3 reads CAWSVGSTEQYF. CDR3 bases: TGTGCCTGGAGTGTCGGGTCGACCGAGCAGTACTTC.

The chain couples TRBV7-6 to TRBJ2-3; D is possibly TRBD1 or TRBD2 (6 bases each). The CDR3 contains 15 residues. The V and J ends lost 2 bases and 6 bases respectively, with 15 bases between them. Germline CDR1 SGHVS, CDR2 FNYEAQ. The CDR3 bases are TGTGCCAGCAGCTTATGGCAGGGGAGGACCGATACGCAGTATTTT. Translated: CASSLWQGRTDTQYF. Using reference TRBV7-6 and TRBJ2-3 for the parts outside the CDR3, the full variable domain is GAGVSQSPRYKVTKRGQDVALRCDPISGHVSLYWYRQALGQGPEFLTYFNYEAQQDKSGLPNDRFSAERPEGSISTLTIQRTEQRDSAMYRCASSLWQGRTDTQYFGPGTRLTVL.

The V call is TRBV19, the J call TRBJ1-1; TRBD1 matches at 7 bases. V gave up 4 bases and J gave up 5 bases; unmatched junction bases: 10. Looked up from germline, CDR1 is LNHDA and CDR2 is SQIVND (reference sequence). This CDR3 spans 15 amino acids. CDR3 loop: CASSSNRGGGTEAFF. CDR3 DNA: TGTGCCAGTAGTAGCAACAGGGGAGGTGGAACTGAAGCTTTCTTT.

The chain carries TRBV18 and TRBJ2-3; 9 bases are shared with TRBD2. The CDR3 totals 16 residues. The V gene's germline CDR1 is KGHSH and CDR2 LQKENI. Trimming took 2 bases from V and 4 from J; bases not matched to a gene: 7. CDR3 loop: CASSPTGSGGADTQYF. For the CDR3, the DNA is TGTGCCAGCTCACCAACCGGTAGCGGGGGCGCAGATACGCAGTATTTT.